The next 26 T cell receptor beta chains were all read from a single sample in a study of T cell repertoires in cytomegalovirus infection (dated by TCRdb to between 2018 and 2021). Per the publication, the treatment or condition label means: in vitro stimulation with specific CMV peptide epitopes to enrich CMV-specific T cells. The sequencing machine was an Illumina HiSeq 1500. TCRdb reprocessed the public reads (quality trimming at Q25 with fastp, clone calling with MiXCR) and kept in-frame beta chains. A single entry per CDR3 protein holds the most common genes and DNA from its merged rows. Across this sample there are approximately 590,000 distinct CDR3 sequences, with about 39% seen only once. The top ten constitute over 45% of the sample. Antigens for these TCRs are unknown. The specimen comprised cultured PBMCs, sampled from culture after CMV antigen stimulation. The receptors originated from a human donor in good health (CMV status not recorded). Some clones in this sample may be carry-over from other donors' samples.

This clonotype has only a few counts. The J gene is TRBJ1-1, the V gene TRBV7-2; perhaps TRBD1 as D (5 bases). V shed 5 bases and J shed 1 base, with 11 bases lying between them. Germline V gene lookup returns CDR1 SGHTA and CDR2 FQGNSA. The CDR3 consists of 14 residues. In DNA form, the CDR3 reads TGTGCCAGCAGCCAGAGGGGCGGGAACACTGAAGCTTTCTTT. Translating it yields CASSQRGGNTEAFF.

In its sample, this clonotype was seen a few times. The chain couples TRBV7-9 to TRBJ2-7, with a tentative D call TRBD1 (6 bases). The CDR3 is 16 amino acids. Germline CDR1 and CDR2: SEHNR and FQNEAQ (reference sequence). V lost 3 bases, J lost 2 bases, and 17 bases lay in between. The CDR3 DNA is TGTGCCAGCAGCTTCCACAGGGAAACAGGGACCTACGAGCAGTACTTC. Translating gives CASSFHRETGTYEQYF.

This clonotype was counted a few times. This chain uses TRBV28 with TRBJ1-1; 9 bases are a match to TRBD1. V gave up 3 bases and J gave up 5 bases; unmatched junction bases: 10. CDR1 is MDHEN, CDR2 SYDVKM, per germline. CDR3 length: 16 residues. CDR3 sequence: CASSFEGQGIGTEAFF. As DNA, the CDR3 is TGTGCCAGCAGTTTCGAAGGACAGGGGATCGGGACTGAAGCTTTCTTT.

The chain joins TRBV12-3 or TRBV12-4 to TRBJ1-1, with D perhaps TRBD1 (6 bases). CDR3 size: 14 residues. V dropped 5 bases and J dropped 9 bases, with 19 bases sitting between them. As DNA, the CDR3 is TGTGCCAGCAGTATCCATCCATCCGGGACACAAGCTTTCTTT. Translating it yields CASSIHPSGTQAFF.

In this sample, this clonotype turned up a few times. This rearrangement joins TRBV6-1 to TRBJ2-3, with TRBD1 matching 7 bases. CDR1 and CDR2 from the germline V gene are MNHNS and SASEGT. V lost 5 bases and J lost 2; bases outside the gene matches: 13. The CDR3 totals 17 residues. The chain's CDR3 is CASSPSMFTGVTDTQYF. CDR3 nucleotides: TGTGCCAGCAGTCCCTCGATGTTTACAGGGGTCACAGATACGCAGTATTTT.

The chain links TRBV7-7 to TRBJ2-1; TRBD1 agrees at 8 bases. The CDR3 extends over 17 amino acids. The V and J ends lost 0 bases and 6 bases, in that order; junction bases with no gene match: 10. CDR1 and CDR2 from the germline V gene are SSHAT and FNYEAQ (reference sequence). The CDR3 protein is CASSLAPRQTGVNEQFF. DNA for the CDR3: TGTGCCAGCAGCTTAGCGCCCAGACAGACAGGGGTCAATGAGCAGTTCTTC.

The chain employs TRBV6-2 or TRBV6-3 and TRBJ1-5; 9 bases fit TRBD1. The V and J ends lost 10 bases and 4 bases, in that order; junction bases with no gene match: 5. Looked up from germline, CDR1 is MNHEY and CDR2 is SVGEGT. This CDR3 contains 13 residues. CDR3 sequence: CAIRDRVNQPQHF. Written as DNA, the CDR3 is TGTGCCATCCGGGACAGGGTAAATCAGCCCCAGCATTTT.

This clonotype was detected ten times or more. The chain couples TRBV27 to TRBJ2-7; 7 nucleotides agree with TRBD1. The CDR3 is made up of 15 amino acids. Germline lookup yields CDR1 MNHEY and CDR2 SMNVEV (reference sequence). With 4 bases clipped from V and 3 bases from J, the junction kept 9 bases outside the gene matches. The CDR3 DNA reads as TGTGCCAGCAGTTCCCTAACGGACAGGATCTACGAGCAGTACTTC. Translation gives CASSSLTDRIYEQYF.

J is TRBJ2-3 and V is TRBV28; the match to TRBD2 covers 8 bases. The CDR3 runs 14 residues. The germline CDR1 and CDR2 sequences are MDHEN and SYDVKM. V lost 5 bases, J lost 4 bases, and 5 bases stayed unmatched. CDR3 residues: CASSARGGSDTQYF. The CDR3 DNA is TGTGCCAGCAGTGCCCGGGGGGGCTCAGATACGCAGTATTTT.

This clonotype was recorded at least ten times. V is TRBV7-2 and J is TRBJ2-7; D not resolved. The CDR3 is 13 residues long. Germline assignment: CDR1 SGHTA and CDR2 FQGNSA. V lost 5 bases to trimming and J lost 3 bases, with 11 bases between them. The CDR3 bases are TGTGCCAGCAGCATAAACGTGGACTACGAGCAGTACTTC. Encoded protein: CASSINVDYEQYF.

This clonotype was observed at least ten times. The CDR3 loop is CASSFGLPPGNIQYF. The CDR3 DNA reads as TGTGCCAGCAGCTTCGGGCTTCCTCCAGGAAACATTCAGTACTTC. This rearrangement joins TRBV7-2 to TRBJ2-4; D not certain. The germline V gene has CDR1 SGHTA and CDR2 FQGNSA. V was clipped by 3 bases and J by 6 bases, with 15 bases between them. This CDR3 spans 15 amino acids.

V and J are TRBV7-2 and TRBJ2-3; 10 bases fit TRBD2. The CDR3 runs to 17 residues. The ends lost 2 bases at V and 4 bases at J; junction bases unmatched: 9. Per the germline V gene, CDR1 is SGHTA and CDR2 is FQGNSA. The CDR3 loop is CASSLTPASGGADTQYF. The CDR3 region has the DNA TGTGCCAGCAGCTTAACGCCGGCTAGCGGGGGTGCAGATACGCAGTATTTT.

This clonotype was counted at least ten times. This chain joins TRBV7-2 and TRBJ1-2; D remains ambiguous. Germline CDR1 reads SGHTA; CDR2 reads FQGNSA. The CDR3 is 16 residues long. Trimming took off 5 bases at V and 5 bases at J, with 21 bases between the two ends. CDR3 nucleotide sequence: TGTGCCAGCAGCCCCAGTGAGGGCCGATTAAATTATGGCTACACCTTC. Protein: CASSPSEGRLNYGYTF. The variable domain in full, completed from reference TRBV7-2 and TRBJ1-2, reads GAGVSQSPSNKVTEKGKDVELRCDPISGHTALYWYRQSLGQGLEFLIYFQGNSAPDKSGLPSDRFSAERTGGSVSTLTIQRTQQEDSAVYLCASSPSEGRLNYGYTFGSGTRLTVV.

This clonotype showed up many times. The chain uses TRBV7-2 and TRBJ2-3; D possibly corresponds to TRBD1 (6 bases). Germline V gene data show CDR1 as SGHTA and CDR2 as FQGNSA. This CDR3 contains 16 residues. The V gene lost 6 bases and the J gene lost 4 bases, with 20 bases spanning the gap. The CDR3 sequence: CASRAPGQITADTQYF. The DNA for the CDR3 is TGTGCCAGCAGAGCACCGGGACAAATCACGGCAGATACGCAGTATTTT.

This clonotype came up many times. The gene calls are TRBV10-3 and TRBJ2-5; 10 bases align to TRBD1. CDR3 length equals 16 residues. Germline-derived CDR1 and CDR2 are ENHRY and SYGVKD. J was trimmed by 4 bases and V by 3 bases; bases with no gene match: 8. The CDR3 DNA sequence: TGTGCCATCAGTGATGGGGACAGGGGCTGGGGAGAGACCCAGTACTTC. Amino acid sequence: CAISDGDRGWGETQYF.

This clonotype was picked up many times. The CDR3 DNA reads TGTGCCAGCAGCGGACGGGACAGGGAGCGACGGGAACCCTACAATGAGCAGTTCTTC. Residues: CASSGRDRERREPYNEQFF. The chain combines TRBV7-2 with TRBJ2-1; 9 nucleotides match TRBD1. The CDR3 loop spans 19 amino acids. CDR1 is SGHTA and CDR2 is FQGNSA in the germline V gene. Germline trimming cut 5 bases from V and 2 bases from J; bases unmatched to any gene: 16.

The chain links TRBV20-1 to TRBJ2-1; TRBD2 aligns across 7 bases. Germline CDR1 and CDR2: DFQATT and SNEGSKA (reference sequence). V dropped 0 bases and J dropped 2; count of bases not matched to a gene: 16. The CDR3 sequence is 19 residues long. This CDR3 is CSARDVLRFGRWTYNEQFF. DNA of the CDR3: TGCAGTGCTAGAGATGTGTTGAGATTCGGGAGGTGGACCTACAATGAGCAGTTCTTC.

This clonotype has only a few counts. The J gene is TRBJ2-5, the V gene TRBV6-5; D unclear. Germline V gene data show CDR1 as MNHEY and CDR2 as SVGAGI. V was cut by 3 bases and J by 1 base, with 9 bases left in between. The CDR3 is 14 amino acids. CDR3 protein: CASSYGNSQETQYF. The DNA of the CDR3 is TGTGCCAGCAGTTATGGGAACAGCCAAGAGACCCAGTACTTC.

This clonotype was recorded a few times. The V gene is TRBV7-9, the J gene TRBJ2-5; D not certain. This CDR3 comprises 13 residues. Germline loops: CDR1 SEHNR, CDR2 FQNEAQ (reference sequence). V gave up 3 bases and J gave up 13 bases, with 18 bases separating them. This chain's CDR3 is CASSFGFSQVGYF. CDR3 DNA: TGTGCCAGCAGCTTCGGCTTCTCCCAAGTAGGGTACTTC.

The chain joins TRBV12-3 or TRBV12-4 to TRBJ2-7; D may be TRBD1 or TRBD2 (6 bases each). V shed 2 bases and J shed 3 bases, with 14 bases lying between them. The CDR3 covers 15 residues. The CDR3 DNA follows: TGTGCCAGCAGTTTAATGGATGGGGGGCGCTACGAGCAGTACTTC. Its protein product is CASSLMDGGRYEQYF.

Only a few counts were recorded for this clonotype. The V call is TRBV12-3 or TRBV12-4, the J call TRBJ2-5; 11 positions match TRBD2. This CDR3 has 14 amino acids. The J segment lost 3 bases and the V segment lost 6 bases, leaving 3 bases of the junction unmatched. The CDR3 region has the DNA TGTGCCAGCAGCCTGACTAGCGGGAAAGAGACCCAGTACTTC. Residues: CASSLTSGKETQYF.

V is TRBV20-1 and J is TRBJ1-2; D unclear. The V gene's germline CDR1 is DFQATT and CDR2 SNEGSKA (reference sequence). This CDR3 contains 11 residues. V was pared by 1 base and J by 6 bases, with 6 bases between. Here the CDR3 DNA reads TGCAGTGCTAGAGTGGCTGATGGCTACACCTTC. Its translation: CSARVADGYTF.

J is TRBJ1-2 and V is TRBV29-1; D remains unclear. Germline V CDR1 and CDR2: SQVTM, ANQGSEA. V lost 4 bases to trimming and J lost 5 bases, with 11 bases between them. This CDR3 region has 12 residues. CDR3: CSVGYGPYGYTF. In DNA form, the CDR3 reads TGCAGCGTTGGATACGGCCCATATGGCTACACCTTC.

The sample holds many counts of this clonotype. The chain recombines TRBV7-2 with TRBJ2-3; 7 bases map to TRBD2. The J segment lost 2 bases and the V segment lost 5 bases, leaving 10 bases of the junction unmatched. The germline V gene encodes CDR1 SGHTA and CDR2 FQGNSA. The CDR3 has 16 residues. CDR3 amino acids: CASSAPGLHHTDTQYF. The CDR3 nucleotides are TGTGCCAGCAGCGCCCCGGGACTACATCACACAGATACGCAGTATTTT. Combining the CDR3 with reference TRBV7-2 and TRBJ2-3 gives the whole variable domain GAGVSQSPSNKVTEKGKDVELRCDPISGHTALYWYRQSLGQGLEFLIYFQGNSAPDKSGLPSDRFSAERTGGSVSTLTIQRTQQEDSAVYLCASSAPGLHHTDTQYFGPGTRLTVL.

The rearrangement links TRBV18 to TRBJ1-3; 7 bases match TRBD1. V gave up 3 bases and J gave up 0 bases; unmatched junction bases: 5. The germline CDR1 and CDR2 sequences are KGHSH and LQKENI. The CDR3 has 16 amino acids. The DNA for the CDR3 is TGTGCCAGCTCACCGGGACAGACAAGCTCTGGAAACACCATATATTTT. Amino acids: CASSPGQTSSGNTIYF.

The chain recombines TRBV11-2 with TRBJ2-1, with a possible D match to TRBD1 (5 bases). CDR1 and CDR2 from the germline V gene are SGHAT and FQNNGV. CDR3 length: 15 amino acids. The germline V and J ends were trimmed by 1 base and 7 bases, with 14 bases remaining between them. The DNA of the CDR3 is TGTGCCAGCAGCTTAGGCAGGGTTGGTATTAATGAGCAGTTCTTC. It is translated as CASSLGRVGINEQFF.